This T cell receptor beta chain was sequenced in a study of OX40 agonist ivuxolimab in advanced cancers. Study in general: Partial responses were recorded for three patients, including one with hepatocellular carcinoma and two with cutaneous melanoma. Whole-study findings and limits: Antigen specificity remained undetermined for the expanded peripheral T cells.

Turning to this clone: Its antigen is unknown.

TCRdb's copy holds only in-frame clones and misses some; the assay was immunoSEQ multiplex PCR. The table shows about 63,000 clones, with roughly 80% occurring only once. Trimming stripped 10 bases from V and 3 bases from J, with 10 bases between. The CDR3 is made up of 12 amino acids. CDR1 is ENHRY and CDR2 is SYGVKD in the germline V gene. The TCR originated in an adult with an advanced solid tumor such as melanoma, head and neck, liver or kidney cancer. The starting material was CD4+ or CD8+ T cells sorted from blood, obtained in a trial of the OX40 agonist ivuxolimab. The rearrangement links TRBV10-3 to TRBJ2-1; maybe TRBD2 (5 bases). The CDR3 is CATAGNYNEQFF. The CDR3, as DNA: TGTGCCACCGCGGGTAACTACAATGAGCAGTTCTTC.